This TCR beta chain was found in a study of blood T cell repertoires in COVID-19. Study-wide context: Researchers got acute and convalescent COVID-19 samples from the United States, Italy and Spain. Nucleic acid was either cDNA or gDNA, and it came from T cells, B-cell-depleted T cells, or PBMCs.

Unmatched junction bases numbered 9, after V lost 0 bases and J lost 2 bases. This CDR3 is 16 amino acids long. CDR1 is SQVTM and CDR2 is ANQGSEA in the germline V gene. Profiled with immunoSEQ multiplex PCR; TCRdb holds only in-frame clones, not every one. The table has under 150,000 clones, just under 90% seen once. Specimen: peripheral blood. The rearrangement uses TRBV29-1 and TRBJ2-7; 8 bases are a match to TRBD1. This clonotype was obtained from a woman aged 50 to 60 with acute or convalescent COVID-19. The CDR3 DNA reads TGCAGCGTTGAAGATGGGTTCCAGGGGGCGCCCTACGAGCAGTACTTC. Its translation: CSVEDGFQGAPYEQYF.